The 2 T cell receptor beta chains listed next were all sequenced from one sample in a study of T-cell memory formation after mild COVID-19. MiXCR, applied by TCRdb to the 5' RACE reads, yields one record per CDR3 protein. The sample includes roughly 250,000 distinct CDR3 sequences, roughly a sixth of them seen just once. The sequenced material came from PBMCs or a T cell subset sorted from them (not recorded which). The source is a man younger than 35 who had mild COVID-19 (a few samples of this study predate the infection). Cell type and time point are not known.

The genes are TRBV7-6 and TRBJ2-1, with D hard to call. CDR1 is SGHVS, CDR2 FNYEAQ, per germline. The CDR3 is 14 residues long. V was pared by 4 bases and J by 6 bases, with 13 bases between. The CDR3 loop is CASSSPSGGNEQFF. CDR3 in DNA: TGTGCCAGCAGCTCTCCGTCGGGCGGCAATGAGCAGTTCTTC. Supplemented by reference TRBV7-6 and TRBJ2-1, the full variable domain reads GAGVSQSPRYKVTKRGQDVALRCDPISGHVSLYWYRQALGQGPEFLTYFNYEAQQDKSGLPNDRFSAERPEGSISTLTIQRTEQRDSAMYRCASSSPSGGNEQFFGPGTRLTVL.

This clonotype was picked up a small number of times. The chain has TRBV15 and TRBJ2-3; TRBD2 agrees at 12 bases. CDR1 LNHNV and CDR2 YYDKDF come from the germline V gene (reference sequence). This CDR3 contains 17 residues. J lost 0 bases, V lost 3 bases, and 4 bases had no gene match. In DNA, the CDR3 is TGTGCCACCAGCAGGGAGACTAGCGGGAGCAGCACAGATACGCAGTATTTT. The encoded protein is CATSRETSGSSTDTQYF.